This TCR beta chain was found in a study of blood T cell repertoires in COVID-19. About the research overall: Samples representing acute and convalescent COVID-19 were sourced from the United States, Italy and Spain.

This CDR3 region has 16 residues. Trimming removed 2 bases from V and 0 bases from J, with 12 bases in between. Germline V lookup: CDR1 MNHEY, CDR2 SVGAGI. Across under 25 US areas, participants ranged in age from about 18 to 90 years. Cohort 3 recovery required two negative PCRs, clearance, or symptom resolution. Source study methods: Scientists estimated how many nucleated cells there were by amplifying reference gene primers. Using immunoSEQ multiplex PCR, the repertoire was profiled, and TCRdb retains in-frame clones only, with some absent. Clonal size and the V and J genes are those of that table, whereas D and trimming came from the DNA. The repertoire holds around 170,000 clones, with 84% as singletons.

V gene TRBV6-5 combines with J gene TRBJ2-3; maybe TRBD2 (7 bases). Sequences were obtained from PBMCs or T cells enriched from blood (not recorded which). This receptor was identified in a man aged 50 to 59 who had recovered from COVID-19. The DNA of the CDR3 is TGTGCCAGCAGTTACGGGCGGGGGCTTAGCACAGATACGCAGTATTTT. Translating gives CASSYGRGLSTDTQYF.